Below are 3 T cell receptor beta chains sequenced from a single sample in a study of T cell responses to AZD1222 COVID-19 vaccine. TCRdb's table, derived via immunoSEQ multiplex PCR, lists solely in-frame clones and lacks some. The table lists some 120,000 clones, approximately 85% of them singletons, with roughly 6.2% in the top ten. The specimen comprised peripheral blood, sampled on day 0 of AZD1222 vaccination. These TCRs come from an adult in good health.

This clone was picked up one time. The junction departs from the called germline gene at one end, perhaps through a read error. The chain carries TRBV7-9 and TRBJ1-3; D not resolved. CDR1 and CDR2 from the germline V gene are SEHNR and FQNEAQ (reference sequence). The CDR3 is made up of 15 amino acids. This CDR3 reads CASSLWSSSGNAIYF. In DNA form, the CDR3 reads TGTGCCAGCAGCCTATGGTCCAGCTCTGGAAACGCCATATATTTT.

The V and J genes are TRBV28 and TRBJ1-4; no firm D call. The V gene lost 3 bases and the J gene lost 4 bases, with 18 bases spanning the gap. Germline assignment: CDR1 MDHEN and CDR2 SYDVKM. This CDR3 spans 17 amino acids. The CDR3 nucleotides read TGTGCCAGCAGTTTTTGGACGGACGGTTCGGGTAATGAAAAACTGTTTTTT. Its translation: CASSFWTDGSGNEKLFF.

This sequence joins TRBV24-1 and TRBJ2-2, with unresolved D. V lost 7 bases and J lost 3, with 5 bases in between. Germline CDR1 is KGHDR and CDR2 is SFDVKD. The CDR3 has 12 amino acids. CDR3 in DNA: TGTGCCACCAGGAGAGACACCGGGGAGCTGTTTTTT. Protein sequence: CATRRDTGELFF.